The entry below describes one TCR beta chain. This CDR3 comprises 14 residues. Germline values: CDR1 SGHKS, CDR2 YYEKEE (reference sequence). V was pared by 0 bases and J by 7 bases, with 3 bases of the junction left unmatched. This sample is part of a study of memory CD4+ T cells and cytomegalovirus serostatus. The overall study: This sample comes from healthy Belgian adults, eight or nine CMV seropositive, approximately 23 seronegative.

Using immunoSEQ multiplex PCR, the repertoire was profiled, and TCRdb retains in-frame clones only, with some absent. This table holds some 57,000 clones, around 79% found once. The sort gate was single viable CD3+CD4+CD8-CD45RO+ cells for memory CD4+ T cells. The TCR sequence derives from an adult in good health and CMV-seronegative. The specimen sequenced was memory CD4+ T cells from blood. The V call is TRBV5-5, the J call TRBJ1-3; 8 bases agree with TRBD1. This chain's CDR3 is CASSLDRGYNTIYF. The CDR3 nucleotides are TGTGCCAGCAGCTTGGACAGGGGGTACAACACCATATATTTT. Full variable domain (missing parts from reference TRBV5-5 and TRBJ1-3): DAGVTQSPTHLIKTRGQQVTLRCSPISGHKSVSWYQQVLGQGPQFIFQYYEKEERGRGNFPDRFSARQFPNYSSELNVNALLLGDSALYLCASSLDRGYNTIYFGEGSWLTVV.